This T cell receptor beta chain was retrieved from a study of breast tumors, draining lymph nodes, adjacent tissues. Study-wide findings and caveats: Tumor and nontumor repertoires were significantly more similar in luminal-like than in basal-like breast cancer. Tumor repertoires ranked between lymph nodes and nontumor tissue in diversity, with V and J gene preferences. Findings are consistent with lymph node origin and intratumoral expansion of most tumor T cells.

The length of the CDR3 is 12 residues. Germline V CDR1 and CDR2: GTSNPN, SVGIG (reference sequence). The V end was cut by 0 bases, the J end by 6 bases, with 9 bases between. Axillary draining lymph nodes of breast cancer patients supplied the node samples. This clonotype was found many times. Its cognate antigen is unknown. TCRdb analysed the multiplex PCR reads with MiXCR anew, one entry per CDR3 protein. The table lists about 100,000 distinct CDR3 sequences, over 20% of them singletons, with 1% to 1.5% in the top ten. The receptor was derived from a female donor with breast cancer. Some clones in this sample may be carry-over from other donors' samples. The chain links TRBV30 to TRBJ2-7, with unresolved D. Specimen: axillary lymph node tissue. In DNA form, the CDR3 reads TGTGCCTGGAGTGTCGGTAGAGTCGAGCAGTACTTC. This sequence encodes CAWSVGRVEQYF. The full variable domain, in which reference TRBV30 and TRBJ2-7 provide the parts outside the CDR3, is SQTIHQWPATLVQPVGSPLSLECTVEGTSNPNLYWYRQAAGRGLQLLFYSVGIGQISSEVPQNLSASRPQDRQFILSSKKLLLSDSGFYLCAWSVGRVEQYFGPGTRLTVT.